The rows below give T cell receptor beta chains drawn from one sample of a study of blood T cell repertoires in COVID-19. Profiled with immunoSEQ multiplex PCR; TCRdb holds only in-frame clones, not every one. The table lists about 150,000 clones, 79% of them singletons, with roughly 19% in the top ten. The specimen sequenced was PBMCs or T cells enriched from blood (not recorded which). The receptors were sampled from a woman in her seventies in a cohort exposed to, infected with or recovered from COVID-19 (not recorded which). Each CDR3 is given without its conserved first and last residue.

V	J	CDR3
TRBV10-3	TRBJ2-4	AISETGTAGSDIQY
TRBV12-5	TRBJ1-1	ATPTGTVNTEAF
TRBV12-3/TRBV12-4	TRBJ2-7	ASSLTRYEQY
TRBV7-3	TRBJ2-1	ASSPASGSSYEQF
TRBV7-2	TRBJ1-4	ASSLASREKLF
TRBV28	TRBJ1-5	ASSRAGGSSQPQH
TRBV7-2	TRBJ2-5	ASSRQVQETQY
TRBV28	TRBJ1-2	ASGQNYGYT
TRBV5-6	TRBJ2-7	ASSLEVAGGHKYEQY
TRBV9	TRBJ2-1	ASSAGLYSYNEQF
TRBV7-3	TRBJ2-1	ASSLQPGGLYNEQF